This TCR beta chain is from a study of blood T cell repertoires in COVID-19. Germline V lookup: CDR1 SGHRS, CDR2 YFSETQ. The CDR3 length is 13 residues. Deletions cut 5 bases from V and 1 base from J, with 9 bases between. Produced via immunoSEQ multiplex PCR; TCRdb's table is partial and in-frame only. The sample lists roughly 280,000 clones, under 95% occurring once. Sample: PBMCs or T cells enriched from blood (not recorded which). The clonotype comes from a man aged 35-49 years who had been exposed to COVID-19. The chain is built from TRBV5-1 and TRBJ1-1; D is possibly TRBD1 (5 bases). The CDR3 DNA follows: TGCGCCAGCAGGGTCAGGGCGAACACTGAAGCTTTCTTT. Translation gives CASRVRANTEAFF.